The source of this T cell receptor beta chain is a study of identical twins. The germline CDR1 and CDR2 sequences are MNHNS and SASEGT. V was clipped by 6 bases and J by 1 base; unmatched bases: 10. The CDR3 has 16 amino acids. The study, taken as a whole, reports: Twin-shared out-of-frame alpha sequences were enriched for low generation probability. Potential partial confounding of zero-insertion analyses by invariant MAIT and iNKT cells was noted.

After template switching added a universal primer site, the resulting cDNA carried unique molecular identifiers. TCRdb reprocessed the 5' RACE reads with MiXCR, giving one entry per CDR3 protein. Altogether 1.5 million to 2 million distinct CDR3 sequences are present, around 33% being singletons, with the ten largest covering more than 0.25%. This clonotype has only a few counts. Its antigen is unknown. Sequenced sample: cord blood. The chain carries TRBV6-1 and TRBJ1-1, with 8 bases fitting TRBD1. The receptor's source is a newborn girl in good health. The CDR3: CASRDRARGRNTEAFF. CDR3 DNA sequence: TGTGCCAGCAGGGACAGGGCTAGAGGACGGAACACTGAAGCTTTCTTT.